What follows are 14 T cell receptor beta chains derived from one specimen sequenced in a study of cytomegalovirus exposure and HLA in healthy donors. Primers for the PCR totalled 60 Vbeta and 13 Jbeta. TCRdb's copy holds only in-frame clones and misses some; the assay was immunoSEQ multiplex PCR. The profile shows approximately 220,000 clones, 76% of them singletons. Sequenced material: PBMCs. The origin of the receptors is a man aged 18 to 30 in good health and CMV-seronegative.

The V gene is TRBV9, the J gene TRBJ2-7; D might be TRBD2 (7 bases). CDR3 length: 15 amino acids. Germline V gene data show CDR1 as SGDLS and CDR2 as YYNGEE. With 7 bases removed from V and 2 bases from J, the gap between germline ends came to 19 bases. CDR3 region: CASGGEGGDTYEQYF. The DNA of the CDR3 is TGTGCCAGCGGTGGGGAGGGAGGGGACACCTACGAGCAGTACTTC.

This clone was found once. The CDR3 DNA reads TGCGCCAGCAGCCACGGGGGGGATTCCTACAATGAGCAGTTCTTC. This gives the protein CASSHGGDSYNEQFF. The rearrangement uses TRBV5-1 and TRBJ2-1, with TRBD2 identical over 8 bases. CDR1 and CDR2 from the germline V gene are SGHRS and YFSETQ. This CDR3 comprises 15 residues. V lost 4 bases, J lost 1 base, and 4 bases stayed unmatched.

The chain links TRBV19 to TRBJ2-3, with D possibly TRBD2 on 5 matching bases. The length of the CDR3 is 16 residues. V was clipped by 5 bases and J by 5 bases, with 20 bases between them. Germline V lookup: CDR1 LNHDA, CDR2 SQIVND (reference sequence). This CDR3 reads CASSLRGLGRLDTQYF. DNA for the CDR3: TGTGCCAGTAGTCTTCGAGGGCTCGGACGTCTAGATACGCAGTATTTT.

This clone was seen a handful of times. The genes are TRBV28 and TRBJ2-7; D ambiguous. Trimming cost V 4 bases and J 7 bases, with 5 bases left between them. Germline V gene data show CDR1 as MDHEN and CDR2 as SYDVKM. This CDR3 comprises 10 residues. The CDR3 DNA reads TGTGCCAGCAGTTCGAGGGAGCAGTACTTC. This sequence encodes CASSSREQYF.

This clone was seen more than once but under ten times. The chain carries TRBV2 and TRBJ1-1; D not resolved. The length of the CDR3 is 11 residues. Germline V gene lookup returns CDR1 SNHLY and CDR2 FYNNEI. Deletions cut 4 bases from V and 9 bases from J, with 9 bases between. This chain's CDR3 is CASSGEYQAFF. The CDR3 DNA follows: TGTGCCAGCAGTGGGGAGTACCAAGCTTTCTTT.

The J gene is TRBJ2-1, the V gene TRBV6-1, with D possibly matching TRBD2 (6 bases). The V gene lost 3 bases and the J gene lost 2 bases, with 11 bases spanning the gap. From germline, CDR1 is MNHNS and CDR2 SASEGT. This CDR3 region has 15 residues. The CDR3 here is CASSERRAAYNEQFF. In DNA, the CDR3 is TGTGCCAGCAGTGAGCGGAGGGCCGCCTACAATGAGCAGTTCTTC.

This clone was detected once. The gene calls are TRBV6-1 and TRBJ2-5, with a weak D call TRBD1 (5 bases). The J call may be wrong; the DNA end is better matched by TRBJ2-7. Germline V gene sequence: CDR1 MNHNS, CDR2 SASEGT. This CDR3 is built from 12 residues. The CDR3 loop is CASISWGHEQYF. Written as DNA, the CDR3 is TGTGCCAGCATCTCGTGGGGCCACGAGCAGTACTTC.

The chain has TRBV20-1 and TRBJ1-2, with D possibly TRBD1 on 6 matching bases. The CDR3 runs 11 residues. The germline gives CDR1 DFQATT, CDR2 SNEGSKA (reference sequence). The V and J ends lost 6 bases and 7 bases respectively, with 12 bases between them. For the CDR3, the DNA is TGCAGTGCCTCGGGGGGCTTTGGCTACACCTTC. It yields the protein CSASGGFGYTF.

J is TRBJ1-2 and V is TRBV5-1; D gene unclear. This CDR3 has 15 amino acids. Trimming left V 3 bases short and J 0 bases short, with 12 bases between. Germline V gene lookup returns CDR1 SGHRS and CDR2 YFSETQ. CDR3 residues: CASSWTSEPNYGYTF. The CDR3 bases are TGCGCCAGCAGCTGGACTTCTGAGCCTAACTATGGCTACACCTTC.

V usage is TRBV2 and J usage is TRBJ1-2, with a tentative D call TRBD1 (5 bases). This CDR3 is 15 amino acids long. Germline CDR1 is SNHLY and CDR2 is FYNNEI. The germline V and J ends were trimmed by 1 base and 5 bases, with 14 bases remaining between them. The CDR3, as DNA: TGTGCCAGCAGTGAAGGTGGCGGGGGTCTTTATGGCTACACCTTC. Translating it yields CASSEGGGGLYGYTF.

For the CDR3, the DNA is TGTGCCAGCAGTGACTCTCGGGGAAGGGCCTATAGCAATCAGCCCCAGCATTTT. Translating it yields CASSDSRGRAYSNQPQHF. V usage is TRBV6-4 and J usage is TRBJ1-5; D uncertain. With 0 bases removed from V and 0 bases from J, the gap between germline ends came to 15 bases. Germline V gene data show CDR1 as MRHNA and CDR2 as SNTAGT. The CDR3 contains 18 residues.

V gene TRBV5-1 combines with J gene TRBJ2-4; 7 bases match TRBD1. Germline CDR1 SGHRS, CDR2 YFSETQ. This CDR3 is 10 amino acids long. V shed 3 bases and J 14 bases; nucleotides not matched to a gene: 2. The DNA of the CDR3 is TGCGCCAGCAGCTGGGGGACAGAGTACTTC. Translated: CASSWGTEYF.

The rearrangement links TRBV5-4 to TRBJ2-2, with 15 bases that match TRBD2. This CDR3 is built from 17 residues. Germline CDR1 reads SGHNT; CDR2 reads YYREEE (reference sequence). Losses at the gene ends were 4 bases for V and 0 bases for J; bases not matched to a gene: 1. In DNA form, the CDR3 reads TGTGCCAGCAGCCGGACTAGCGGGAGGGCGAACACCGGGGAGCTGTTTTTT. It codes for CASSRTSGRANTGELFF.

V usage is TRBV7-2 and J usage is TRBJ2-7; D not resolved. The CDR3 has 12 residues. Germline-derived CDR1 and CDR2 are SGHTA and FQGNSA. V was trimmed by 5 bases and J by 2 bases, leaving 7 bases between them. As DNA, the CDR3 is TGTGCCAGCAGCGATACAACCTACGAGCAGTACTTC. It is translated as CASSDTTYEQYF.